Listed below are T cell receptor beta chains from one sample, sequenced in a study of T cell responses to AZD1222 COVID-19 vaccine. TCRdb's table, derived via immunoSEQ multiplex PCR, lists solely in-frame clones and lacks some. The data show about 160,000 clones, 92% seen once. Sequenced here: peripheral blood, sampled on day 0 of MenACWY control vaccination. The receptor source for this set is an adult in good health. Each CDR3 is given with its conserved first and last residue. The D gene is left open where the match is weak. Clone size, where shown, is once, few, many, or a class for clones that have expanded.

TRBJ2-5,-,-,TRBV28,CASITSWAIGETQYF,TGTGCCAGCATCACGAGTTGGGCCATAGGGGAGACCCAGTACTTC
TRBJ2-1,-,-,TRBV5-1,CASSDDRNEQFF,TGCGCCAGCAGCGACGACAGGAATGAGCAGTTCTTC
TRBJ1-5,-,-,TRBV2,CASSEGVGGQPQHF,TGTGCCAGCAGTGAGGGAGTGGGAGGTCAGCCCCAGCATTTT
TRBJ2-7,-,TRBD1,TRBV29-1,CSVSPGGSYEQYF,TGCAGCGTGTCTCCAGGGGGCTCCTACGAGCAGTACTTC
TRBJ1-4,-,-,TRBV30,CAWSVGGATGAEKLFF,TGTGCCTGGAGTGTAGGAGGAGCTACTGGGGCCGAAAAACTGTTTTTT
TRBJ2-7,-,-,TRBV5-1,CASSLQGTHEQYF,TGCGCCAGCAGCTTACAGGGTACCCACGAGCAGTACTTC
TRBJ2-7,-,TRBD1,TRBV19,CASSTPRQGRSDGYEQYF,TGTGCCAGTAGTACCCCCCGACAGGGGAGGTCTGACGGCTACGAGCAGTACTTC
TRBJ2-7,-,-,TRBV7-3,CASSLEGEGFDEQYF,TGTGCCAGCAGCTTGGAGGGGGAGGGCTTCGACGAGCAGTACTTC
TRBJ2-7,-,-,TRBV27,CASMSGSSYEQYF,TGTGCCAGCATGAGCGGGTCTTCCTACGAGCAGTACTTC
TRBJ1-5,-,-,TRBV7-2,CASSLAGRRSNQPQHF,TGTGCCAGCAGCTTAGCGGGGCGGAGAAGCAATCAGCCCCAGCATTTT
TRBJ2-7,-,-,TRBV19,CASSIWGTSSAEQYF,TGTGCCAGTAGTATTTGGGGGACCTCCTCCGCCGAGCAGTACTTC
TRBJ2-3,-,TRBD2,TRBV7-3,CASSSIAGGSGDTQYF,TGTGCCAGCAGCTCGATAGCGGGGGGAAGTGGAGATACGCAGTATTTT
TRBJ2-1,-,TRBD2,TRBV7-3,CASSPLAASYNEQFF,TGTGCCAGCAGCCCTCTAGCGGCATCCTACAATGAGCAGTTCTTC
TRBJ2-4,-,-,TRBV10-2,CASNFAGSKNIQYF,TGCGCCAGCAACTTCGCAGGGTCCAAAAACATTCAGTACTTC
TRBJ2-7,-,-,TRBV5-6,CASSLGQGRGYEQYF,TGTGCCAGCAGCTTGGGGCAGGGCAGGGGCTACGAGCAGTACTTC
TRBJ1-1,once,TRBD1,TRBV7-3,CASGGTGNTEAFF,TGTGCCAGCGGAGGGACAGGGAACACTGAAGCTTTCTTT
TRBJ1-5,-,-,TRBV19,CATRDGHSNQPQHF,TGTGCGACTAGGGACGGACATAGCAATCAGCCCCAGCATTTT
TRBJ2-5,-,-,TRBV10-3,CAISARGGKTQYF,TGTGCCATCAGCGCCAGGGGAGGCAAGACCCAGTACTTC
TRBJ2-3,-,-,TRBV12-3/TRBV12-4,CASSWGAKDTQYF,TGTGCCAGCAGTTGGGGGGCTAAAGATACGCAGTATTTT
TRBJ2-7,once,TRBD2,TRBV30,CAWSRGGSPPYEQYF,TGTGCCTGGAGTCGGGGCGGGAGTCCCCCGTACGAGCAGTACTTC
TRBJ2-7,-,-,TRBV7-6,CASSLGAALGSYEQYF,TGTGCCAGCAGCTTAGGGGCGGCCCTTGGGTCTTACGAGCAGTACTTC
TRBJ2-7,-,TRBD2,TRBV9,CASSPYSGIGYEQYF,TGTGCCAGCAGCCCATATAGCGGGATCGGTTACGAGCAGTACTTC
TRBJ2-2,-,TRBD2,TRBV29-1,CSGIAGGPRKGGELFF,TGCAGCGGTATAGCGGGAGGGCCGCGGAAGGGCGGGGAGCTGTTTTTT
TRBJ2-2,-,TRBD2,TRBV7-2,CASSPPAGGENTGELFF,TGTGCCAGCAGCCCCCCGGCGGGAGGGGAGAACACCGGGGAGCTGTTTTTT